This T cell receptor (beta chain) was sequenced for a study of beta chain features in type 1 diabetes. CDR1 and CDR2 (germline): SNHLY, FYNNEI. The CDR3 loop spans 14 amino acids. V shed 2 bases, J shed 7 bases, and the junction held 3 bases outside the gene matches. The authors reverse transcribed all of the isolated RNA, so sequencing captured expressed TCRB transcripts. Here immunoSEQ multiplex PCR was the method, and the copy in TCRdb shows in-frame clones only, minus some. Seen here are 390,000 or so clones, 14% observed once, and the top ten hold around 0.039%. One heparinised draw of blood, averaging about 120 mL, came from each donor. Turning to this clone: What it recognizes is unknown.

General study points: The naive, central memory and Treg TCRB repertoires looked more alike in patients than they did in healthy donors.

This TCR came from a man in his thirties or forties in good health. The sample taken for sequencing was naive CD4+ T cells from blood. The rearrangement links TRBV2 to TRBJ2-1; 9 bases fit TRBD2. The CDR3 nucleotides are TGTGCCAGCAGTGAAAGCGGGAGGAGGAATGAGCAGTTCTTC. Amino acids: CASSESGRRNEQFF. The entire variable domain, with the rest obtained from reference TRBV2 and TRBJ2-1, is as follows: EPEVTQTPSHQVTQMGQEVILRCVPISNHLYFYWYRQILGQKVEFLVSFYNNEISEKSEIFDDQFSVERPDGSNFTLKIRSTKLEDSAMYFCASSESGRRNEQFFGPGTRLTVL.